This paragraph reports one T cell receptor beta chain. Its matching antigen is unknown. The data derive from a study of identical twins. Whole-study results and caveats: The authors noted that invariant MAIT and iNKT cells could partly confound zero-insertion analyses.

TCRdb independently ran MiXCR on the 5' RACE reads; one entry per CDR3 protein. The sample has roughly 260,000 distinct CDR3 sequences, roughly an eighth seen once. Sequencing was done on a sample of memory (CD45RO+) T cells sorted from blood. The origin of this receptor is a young woman in good health.

CDR3 protein: CASSLEKLYNEQFF. The DNA for the CDR3 is TGTGCCAGCAGCTTAGAGAAGCTTTACAATGAGCAGTTCTTC. The chain combines TRBV11-1 with TRBJ2-1; D is undetermined. There are 14 residues in the CDR3. The ends were cut back, 1 base at V and 4 bases at J, with 8 bases in the middle. CDR1 is SGHAT, CDR2 FQDESV, per germline (reference sequence).